The source of this T cell receptor (beta chain) is a study of shared clonotypes between healthy human individuals. Study as a whole: Each donor contributed plates that comprised three CD4 naive, three CD4 memory, two CD8 naive and one CD8 memory.

Authors' processing steps: Because ImmunoSEQ provided only junction sequences with no quality scores, the filtering differed. Clones were sequenced by immunoSEQ multiplex PCR, and TCRdb holds only the in-frame ones, with some missing. The V and J calls and clone size are taken from that table; D and trimming were inferred from the DNA. The sample lists about 2,200,000 clones, 85% to 95% occurring once. CD45RO-negative, CCR7-selected cells formed the naive CD8 fraction, which excluded terminally differentiated effector memory CD45RA+ cells. Regarding the study as a whole: Shared clonotypes across all four donors exceeded non-shared ones in generation probability. Of the naive CD4 clonotypes, around 4.9% were shared across a few donors.

A word on this clone: The antigen is unknown.

V was clipped by 8 bases and J by 5 bases, with 13 bases between them. CDR3 length: 14 amino acids. Germline lookup yields CDR1 LGHNA and CDR2 YSLEER. Sample: naive CD8+ T cells from PBMCs. This sequence joins TRBV4-3 and TRBJ1-6; no firm D call. The receptor was derived from a man in his late teens or twenties in good health. Some clones in this sample may be carry-over from other donors' samples. CDR3 coding DNA: TGCGCCAGCGGCAAATTGGCAGATAATTCACCCCTCCACTTT. Translating it yields CASGKLADNSPLHF.